One sample yielded the 2 T cell receptor beta chains listed below, sequenced in a study of cytomegalovirus exposure and HLA in healthy donors. The PCR employed 60 Vbeta primers together with 13 Jbeta primers. Clones were sequenced by immunoSEQ multiplex PCR, and TCRdb holds only the in-frame ones, with some missing. The sample has some 170,000 clones; under 85% are singletons. The sample was PBMCs. The receptors were sampled from a male donor in good health and CMV-seronegative.

This clone was detected only a few times. V usage is TRBV6-5 and J usage is TRBJ1-5; D unresolved. This CDR3 is built from 13 residues. In germline, CDR1 is MNHEY, CDR2 SVGAGI. V shed 5 bases and J shed 3 bases, with 8 bases lying between them. As DNA, the CDR3 is TGTGCCAGCAGTATCTATCCCAATCAGCCCCAGCATTTT. It specifies CASSIYPNQPQHF.

This chain joins TRBV30 and TRBJ2-3; no definite D call. From germline, CDR1 is GTSNPN and CDR2 SVGIG (reference sequence). The CDR3 has 13 amino acids. Trimming stripped 1 base from V and 0 bases from J, with 5 bases between. CDR3 sequence (DNA): TGTGCCTGGAGTGCCCGGAGCACAGATACGCAGTATTTT. It specifies CAWSARSTDTQYF.